This TCR beta chain came from a study of T cell responses to AZD1222 COVID-19 vaccine. Libraries were prepared by immunoSEQ multiplex PCR; TCRdb keeps only in-frame clonotypes and omits some of them. This table has fewer than 200,000 clones, about 87% appearing once. The CDR3 contains 14 residues. With V trimmed by 4 bases and J by 1 base, 1 base remained unmatched. Germline CDR1 is SGHNT and CDR2 is YYREEE (reference sequence). The origin of this receptor is an adult who received the MenACWY meningococcal vaccine as a control. The material sequenced was peripheral blood, taken 28 days after the second dose of the MenACWY control vaccine. The V gene is TRBV5-4, the J gene TRBJ1-3; 8 nucleotides line up with TRBD1. Here the CDR3 reads CASSNRGSGNTIYF. CDR3 sequence (DNA): TGTGCCAGCAGCAACAGGGGGTCTGGAAACACCATATATTTT.